This is a list of T cell receptor beta chains from one sample in a study of cytomegalovirus exposure and HLA in healthy donors. Profiled with immunoSEQ multiplex PCR; TCRdb holds only in-frame clones, not every one. Altogether a few hundred thousand clones are present, 85% to 90% being singletons, with the ten largest covering roughly 0.38%. Source material: PBMCs. The receptor source for this set is a woman younger than 35 in good health and CMV-seronegative. Both conserved end residues are part of each CDR3. The order of the fields is J gene, V gene, CDR3 protein.

TRBJ2-6 TRBV5-1 CASSFDSSGANVLTF
TRBJ2-3 TRBV7-9 CASSLDRDQRQDTQYF
TRBJ1-5 TRBV27 CASNLHPPTVNQPQHF
TRBJ1-4 TRBV6-1 CASSFDSSLNEKLFF
TRBJ2-1 TRBV11-3 CASSLGQGIGEQFF
TRBJ2-1 TRBV7-2 CASSLTGEQFF
TRBJ2-7 TRBV9 CASSVESSSSYEQYF
TRBJ2-7 TRBV5-6 CASSLGLAGEISSYEQYF
TRBJ2-1 TRBV7-8 CASSLAPRRGRDEQFF
TRBJ1-2 TRBV28 CASTQGTGNYGYTF
TRBJ1-3 TRBV28 CASIYGNTIYF
TRBJ1-1 TRBV4-1 CASGRQGGTEAFF
TRBJ2-3 TRBV27 CASSLLAGPTGTDTQYF
TRBJ1-4 TRBV4-1 CASSQGRGGTNEKLFF
TRBJ2-3 TRBV6-4 CASSTSGATDTQYF
TRBJ1-5 TRBV28 CASSGLEGPQHF
TRBJ2-3 TRBV5-4 CASSPGLAGTDTQYF
TRBJ2-2 TRBV30 CARRAGGTGELFF
TRBJ1-2 TRBV28 CASSNPTGDIYGYTF
TRBJ2-5 TRBV29-1 CSVEVRTSGAGAQYF
TRBJ2-5 TRBV5-4 CASSFGETQYF
TRBJ2-2 TRBV27 CASIGQGNTGELFF
TRBJ1-5 TRBV7-9 CASSSTDTFNQPQHF
TRBJ2-3 TRBV28 CASPPPDSEGTDTQYF
TRBJ2-7 TRBV7-2 CASSLPTGRWEQYF
TRBJ2-7 TRBV29-1 CSVQDRAHTYEQYF
TRBJ2-7 TRBV7-2 CASSTRGQDDSYEQYF
TRBJ2-1 TRBV18 CASSPAEPGEQFF
TRBJ1-2 TRBV7-2 CASSLESGGMGGYTF
TRBJ1-3 TRBV27 CASSLDRGDTIYF
TRBJ2-1 TRBV6-5 CASSRGQGAYNEQFF
TRBJ1-1 TRBV14 CASSQAEGAYTEAFF
TRBJ2-2 TRBV27 CASSVAGPNTGELFF
TRBJ1-1 TRBV7-6 CASSLTLTGTTEAFF
TRBJ1-6 TRBV28 CASSTSSYNSPLHF
TRBJ2-7 TRBV30 CAWRYTGTGTYEQYF
TRBJ2-2 TRBV4-3 CASSQDLRRQGVGELFF
TRBJ1-4 TRBV6-1 CASSEPGHGDGKLFF
TRBJ2-1 TRBV5-6 CASSSRNEQFF
TRBJ2-4 TRBV5-1 CASSLVSGLATKNIQYF
TRBJ1-2 TRBV28 CASSLPGTGSVGYTF
TRBJ2-3 TRBV27 CASSTSWLDTQYF
TRBJ2-3 TRBV5-5 CASSLLQVSTDTQYF
TRBJ2-5 TRBV18 CASSPSGGRETQYF
TRBJ2-7 TRBV2 CASRYPGTSSFDEQYF
TRBJ2-1 TRBV27 CASSFTGALNEQFF
TRBJ1-1 TRBV28 CASNSQGKTEAFF
TRBJ1-4 TRBV7-7 CASSPDGGAKLFF
TRBJ1-1 TRBV5-4 CASSPTGDTEAFF
TRBJ2-7 TRBV4-2 CASSQVLRPSSYEQYF
TRBJ1-2 TRBV6-5 CASSYSGRGGYGYTF
TRBJ1-5 TRBV6-5 CASSSRQGANQPQHF
TRBJ1-1 TRBV6-5 CASSYFSVTNTEAFF
TRBJ1-5 TRBV18 CASSPGGGYQPQHF
TRBJ1-1 TRBV7-8 CASSLVPGGDTEAFF
TRBJ1-6 TRBV5-4 CASSFFPINSPLHF
TRBJ1-2 TRBV5-1 CASSFGTEGGYTF
TRBJ2-3 TRBV10-2 CASSERSGGAFEPQYF
TRBJ2-3 TRBV7-9 CASSLAIGDEDTQYF